This record concerns one TCR beta chain sequence. A much larger clone lies one base from this, so it may be a read error. These data originate in a study of shared clonotypes between healthy human individuals. The CDR3 is 15 amino acids. Germline CDR1 and CDR2: SGHDT and YYEEEE. Libraries were prepared by immunoSEQ multiplex PCR; TCRdb keeps only in-frame clonotypes and omits some of them. The sample lists hundreds of thousands of clones, roughly 72% occurring once. The rearrangement joins TRBV5-6 to TRBJ2-5, with TRBD2 as a possible D gene (6 bases). The J call may be in error: the DNA end matches TRBJ2-7 better. The source of this sequence is a woman in her thirties or forties in good health. Some clones in this sample may be carry-over from other donors' samples. The sequenced sample was PBMCs. CDR3 bases: TGTGCCTGCAGCTTAGGCCTGGGACTCAGCTACGAGCAGTACTTC. Its translation: CACSLGLGLSYEQYF.